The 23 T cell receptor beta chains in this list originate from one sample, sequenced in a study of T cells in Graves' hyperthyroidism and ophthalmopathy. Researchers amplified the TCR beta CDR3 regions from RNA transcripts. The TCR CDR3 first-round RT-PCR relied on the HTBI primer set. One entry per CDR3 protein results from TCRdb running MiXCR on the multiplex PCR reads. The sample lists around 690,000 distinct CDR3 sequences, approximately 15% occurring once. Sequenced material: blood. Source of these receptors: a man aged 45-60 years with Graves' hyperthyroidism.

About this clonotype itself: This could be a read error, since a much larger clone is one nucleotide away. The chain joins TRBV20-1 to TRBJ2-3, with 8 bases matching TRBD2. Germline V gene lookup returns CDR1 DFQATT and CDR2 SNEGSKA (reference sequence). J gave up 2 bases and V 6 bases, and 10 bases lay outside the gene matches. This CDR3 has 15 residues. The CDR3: CSALSGKEITDTQYF. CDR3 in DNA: TGCAGTGCCCTTAGCGGGAAGGAGATCACAGATACGCAGTATTTT.

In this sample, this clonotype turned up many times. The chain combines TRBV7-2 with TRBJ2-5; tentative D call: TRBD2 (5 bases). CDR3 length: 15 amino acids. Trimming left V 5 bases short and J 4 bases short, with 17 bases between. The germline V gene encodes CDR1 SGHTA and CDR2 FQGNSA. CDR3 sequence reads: CASSATSGVAETQYF. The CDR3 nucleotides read TGTGCCAGCAGCGCCACCTCCGGGGTCGCAGAGACCCAGTACTTC.

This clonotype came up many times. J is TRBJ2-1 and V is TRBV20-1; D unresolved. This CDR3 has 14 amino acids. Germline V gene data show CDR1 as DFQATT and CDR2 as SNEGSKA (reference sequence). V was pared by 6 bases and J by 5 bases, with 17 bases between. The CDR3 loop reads CSAPPLAIHNEQFF. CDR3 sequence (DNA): TGCAGTGCGCCCCCCCTCGCAATTCACAATGAGCAGTTCTTC.

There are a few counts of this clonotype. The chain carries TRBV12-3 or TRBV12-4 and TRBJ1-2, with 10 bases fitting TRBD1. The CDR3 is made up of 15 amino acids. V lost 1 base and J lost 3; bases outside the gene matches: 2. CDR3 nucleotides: TGTGCCAGCAGTTTAGTTGGGACAGGGGACTATGGCTACACCTTC. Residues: CASSLVGTGDYGYTF.

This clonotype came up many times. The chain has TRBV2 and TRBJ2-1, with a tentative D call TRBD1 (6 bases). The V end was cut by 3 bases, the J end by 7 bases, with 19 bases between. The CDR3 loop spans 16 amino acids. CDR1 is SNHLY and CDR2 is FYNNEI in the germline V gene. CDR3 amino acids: CASSEIRGLGRNEQFF. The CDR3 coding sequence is TGTGCCAGCAGTGAGATTAGGGGGTTGGGTCGGAATGAGCAGTTCTTC.

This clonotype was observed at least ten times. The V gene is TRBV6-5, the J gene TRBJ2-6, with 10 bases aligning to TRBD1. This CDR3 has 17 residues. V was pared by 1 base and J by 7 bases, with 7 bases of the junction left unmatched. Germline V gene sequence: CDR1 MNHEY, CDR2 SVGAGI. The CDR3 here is CASSYWDRGVGANVLTF. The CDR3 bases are TGTGCCAGCAGTTACTGGGACAGGGGAGTTGGAGCCAACGTCCTGACTTTC.

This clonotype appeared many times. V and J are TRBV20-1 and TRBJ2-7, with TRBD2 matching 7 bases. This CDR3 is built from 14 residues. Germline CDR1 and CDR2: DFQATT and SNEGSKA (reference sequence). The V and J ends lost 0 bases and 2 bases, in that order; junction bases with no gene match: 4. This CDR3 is CSARDQLATYEQYF. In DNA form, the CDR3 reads TGCAGTGCTAGAGATCAACTAGCGACCTACGAGCAGTACTTC.

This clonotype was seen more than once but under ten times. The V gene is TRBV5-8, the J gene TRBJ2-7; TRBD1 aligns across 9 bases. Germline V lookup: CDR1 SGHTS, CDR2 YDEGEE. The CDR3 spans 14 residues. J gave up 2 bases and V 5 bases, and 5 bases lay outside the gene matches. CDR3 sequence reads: CASRTRQGAYEQYF. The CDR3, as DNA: TGTGCCAGCAGAACGCGACAGGGGGCCTACGAGCAGTACTTC.

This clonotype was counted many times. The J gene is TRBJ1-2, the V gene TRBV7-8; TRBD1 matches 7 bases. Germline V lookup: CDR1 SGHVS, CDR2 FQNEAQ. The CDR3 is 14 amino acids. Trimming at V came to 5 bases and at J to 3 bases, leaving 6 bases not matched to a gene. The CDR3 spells CASSQGQHYYGYTF. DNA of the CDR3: TGTGCCAGCAGCCAGGGACAGCATTACTATGGCTACACCTTC. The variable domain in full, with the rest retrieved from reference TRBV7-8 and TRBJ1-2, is GAGVSQSPRYKVAKRGQDVALRCDPISGHVSLFWYQQALGQGPEFLTYFQNEAQLDKSGLPSDRFFAERPEGSVSTLKIQRTQQEDSAVYLCASSQGQHYYGYTFGSGTRLTVV.

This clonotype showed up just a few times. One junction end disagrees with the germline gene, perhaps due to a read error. DNA for the CDR3: TGCAGCGTTGGGCAGGTTGGACCCAACTCTGGCTACACCTTC. Its translation: CSVGQVGPNSGYTF. V gene TRBV29-1 combines with J gene TRBJ1-2; D is undetermined. This CDR3 has 14 amino acids. Germline V gene sequence: CDR1 SQVTM, CDR2 ANQGSEA.

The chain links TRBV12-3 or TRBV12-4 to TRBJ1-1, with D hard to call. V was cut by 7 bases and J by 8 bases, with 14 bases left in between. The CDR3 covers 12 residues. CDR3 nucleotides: TGTGCCAGCACCCCCTCGCTTCAGGAAGCTTTCTTT. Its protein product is CASTPSLQEAFF.

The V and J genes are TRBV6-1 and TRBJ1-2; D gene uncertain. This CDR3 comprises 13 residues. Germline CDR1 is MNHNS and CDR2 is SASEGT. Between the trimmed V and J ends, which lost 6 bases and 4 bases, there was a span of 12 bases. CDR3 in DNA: TGTGCCAGCAGCCAAGTAGGTGGCTATGGCTACACCTTC. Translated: CASSQVGGYGYTF.

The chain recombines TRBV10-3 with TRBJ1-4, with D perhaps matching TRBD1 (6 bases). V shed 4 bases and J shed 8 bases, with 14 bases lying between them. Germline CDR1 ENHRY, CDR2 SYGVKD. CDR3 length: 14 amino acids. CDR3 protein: CAISVAGAEEKLFF. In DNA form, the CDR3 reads TGTGCCATCAGTGTGGCAGGGGCCGAGGAAAAACTGTTTTTT.

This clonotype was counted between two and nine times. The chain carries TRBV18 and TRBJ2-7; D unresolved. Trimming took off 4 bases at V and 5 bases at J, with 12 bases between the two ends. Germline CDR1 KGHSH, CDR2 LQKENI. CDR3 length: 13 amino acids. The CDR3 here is CASSQLPLNEQYF. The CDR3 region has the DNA TGTGCCAGCTCACAGCTACCACTGAACGAGCAGTACTTC.

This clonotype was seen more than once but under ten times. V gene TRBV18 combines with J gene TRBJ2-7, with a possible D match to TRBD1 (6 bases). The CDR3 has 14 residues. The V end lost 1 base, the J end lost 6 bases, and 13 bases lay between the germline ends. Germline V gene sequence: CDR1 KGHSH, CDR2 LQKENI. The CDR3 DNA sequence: TGTGCCAGCTCACCACGAGGTCAGGGGACCGAGCAGTACTTC. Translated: CASSPRGQGTEQYF.

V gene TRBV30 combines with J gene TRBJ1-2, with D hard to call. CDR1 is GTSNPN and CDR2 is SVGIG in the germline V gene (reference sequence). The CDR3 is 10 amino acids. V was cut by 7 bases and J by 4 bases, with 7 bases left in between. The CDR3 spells CAFFRYGYTF. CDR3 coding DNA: TGTGCCTTCTTCCGCTATGGCTACACCTTC. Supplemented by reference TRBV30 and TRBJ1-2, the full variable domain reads SQTIHQWPATLVQPVGSPLSLECTVEGTSNPNLYWYRQAAGRGLQLLFYSVGIGQISSEVPQNLSASRPQDRQFILSSKKLLLSDSGFYLCAFFRYGYTFGSGTRLTVV.

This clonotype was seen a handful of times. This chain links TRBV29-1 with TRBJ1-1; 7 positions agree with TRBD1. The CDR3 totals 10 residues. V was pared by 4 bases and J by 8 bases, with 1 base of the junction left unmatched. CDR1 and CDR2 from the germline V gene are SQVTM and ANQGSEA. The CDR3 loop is CSVVDREAFF. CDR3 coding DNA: TGCAGCGTTGTGGACAGGGAAGCTTTCTTT.

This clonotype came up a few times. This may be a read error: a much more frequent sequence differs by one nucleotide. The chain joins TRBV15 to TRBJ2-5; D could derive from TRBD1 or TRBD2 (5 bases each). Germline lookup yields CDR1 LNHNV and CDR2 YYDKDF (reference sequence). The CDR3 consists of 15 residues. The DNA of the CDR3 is TGTGTCACCAGTGGTCTCGCTGGGGGACAAGAGACCCAGTACTTC. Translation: CVTSGLAGGQETQYF. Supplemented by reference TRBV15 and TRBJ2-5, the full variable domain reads DAMVIQNPRYQVTQFGKPVTLSCSQTLNHNVMYWYQQKSSQAPKLLFHYYDKDFNNEADTPDNFQSRRPNTSFCFLDIRSPGLGDTAMYLCVTSGLAGGQETQYFGPGTRLLVL.

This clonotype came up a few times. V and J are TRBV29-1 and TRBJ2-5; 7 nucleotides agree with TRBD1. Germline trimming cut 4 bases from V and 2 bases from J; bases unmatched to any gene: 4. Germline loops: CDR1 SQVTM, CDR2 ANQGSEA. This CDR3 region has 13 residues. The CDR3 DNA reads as TGCAGCGTTGCGGGACAGATACAAGAGACCCAGTACTTC. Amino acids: CSVAGQIQETQYF.

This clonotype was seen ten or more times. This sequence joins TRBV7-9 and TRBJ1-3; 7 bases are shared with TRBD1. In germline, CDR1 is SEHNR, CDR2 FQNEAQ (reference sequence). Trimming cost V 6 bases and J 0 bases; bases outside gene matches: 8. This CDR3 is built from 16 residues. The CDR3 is CASRTGQESSGNTIYF. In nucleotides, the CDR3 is TGTGCCAGCAGAACAGGACAGGAAAGCTCTGGAAACACCATATATTTT.

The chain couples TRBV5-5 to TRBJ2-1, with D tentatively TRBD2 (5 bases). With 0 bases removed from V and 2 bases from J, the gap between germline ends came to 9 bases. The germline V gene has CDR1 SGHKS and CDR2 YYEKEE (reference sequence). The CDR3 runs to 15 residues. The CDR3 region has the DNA TGTGCCAGCAGCTTGGAGGGAGTCGCCTACAATGAGCAGTTCTTC. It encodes CASSLEGVAYNEQFF.

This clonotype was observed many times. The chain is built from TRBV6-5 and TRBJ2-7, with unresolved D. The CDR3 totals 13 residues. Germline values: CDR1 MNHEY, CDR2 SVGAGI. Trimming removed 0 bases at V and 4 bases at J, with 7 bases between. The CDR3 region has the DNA TGTGCCAGCAGTTACTCGATCTCGTACGAGCAGTACTTC. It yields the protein CASSYSISYEQYF.

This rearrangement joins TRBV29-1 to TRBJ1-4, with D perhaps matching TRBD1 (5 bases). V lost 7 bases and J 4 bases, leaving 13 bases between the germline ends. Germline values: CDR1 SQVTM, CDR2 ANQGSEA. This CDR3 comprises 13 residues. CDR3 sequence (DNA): TGCAGCGGCCGGGACGGAGTTAATGAAAAACTGTTTTTT. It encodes CSGRDGVNEKLFF.